These T cell receptor beta chains were read from a single sample in a study of blood T cell repertoires in COVID-19. Only in-frame clones appear in the TCRdb table, and some are missing; sequencing was by immunoSEQ multiplex PCR. In the table there are about 300,000 clones, about 90% of which are singletons. The sample taken for sequencing was PBMCs or T cells enriched from blood (not recorded which). All receptors derive from a woman in her forties or fifties who had been exposed to COVID-19. The CDR3 runs from the conserved cysteine through the conserved F or W. A D gene is named only where the DNA matches it firmly. A row's size may be missing; if present it is once, few, many or a size class.

v_call,clone_size,d_call,j_call,cdr3_nt,cdr3_aa
TRBV5-4,-,TRBD1,TRBJ2-5,TGTGCCGCGGGAGAGTGGACAGGGGGCGGCGAGACCCAGTACTTC,CAAGEWTGGGETQYF
TRBV5-1,-,TRBD1,TRBJ2-1,TGCGCCAGCAGCTCGCACTCCGGGACAGGGGATAGGGATGAGCAGTTCTTC,CASSSHSGTGDRDEQFF
TRBV5-5,-,-,TRBJ1-1,TGTGCCAGCAGCGCGGAGGTGTTCACTGAAGCTTTCTTT,CASSAEVFTEAFF
TRBV27,once,-,TRBJ1-6,TGTGCCAGCAGTTTACTTTCCTATAATTCACCCCTCCACTTT,CASSLLSYNSPLHF
TRBV5-1,-,TRBD1,TRBJ1-1,TGCGCCAGCAGCTGGGACCGGGACAGGGGGATCCCGGGTGGTTGGACTGAAGCTTTCTTT,CASSWDRDRGIPGGWTEAFF
TRBV30,-,TRBD1,TRBJ1-6,TGTGCCTGGAGTGTACGAGGGGGCGGCAATTCACCCCTCCACTTT,CAWSVRGGGNSPLHF
TRBV28,-,-,TRBJ1-1,TGTGCCAGCATGCTGGGGGCTAACACTGAAGCTTTCTTT,CASMLGANTEAFF
TRBV7-2,-,TRBD1,TRBJ1-1,TGTGCCAGCAGCCAGAGGGGGCCGACAACCAATATGAACACTGAAGCTTTCTTT,CASSQRGPTTNMNTEAFF
TRBV9,-,-,TRBJ2-7,TGTGCCAGCAGCGTAGGCCTCGGCGAGCAGTACTTC,CASSVGLGEQYF
TRBV28,-,TRBD1,TRBJ2-5,TGTGCCAGCAGTTTACAGGGGGCTGGAGAGACCCAGTACTTC,CASSLQGAGETQYF
TRBV7-9,-,-,TRBJ2-5,TGTGCCAGCAGCTTATATCGCGGGGAGACCCAGTACTTC,CASSLYRGETQYF
TRBV23-1,-,TRBD1,TRBJ1-2,TGCGCCAGCAGCCAGGGGCGGGGAAGGACAGGGGCCCCTATCTGGGGCTACACCTTC,CASSQGRGRTGAPIWGYTF
TRBV6-5,-,TRBD1,TRBJ2-7,TGTGCCAGCAGTCCGAGGACAGGGGGGGGCGAGCAGTACTTC,CASSPRTGGGEQYF
TRBV7-2,once,-,TRBJ2-1,TGTGCCAGCAGCCCGAGGACAGCCGACAATGAGCAGTTCTTC,CASSPRTADNEQFF
TRBV10-3,-,-,TRBJ1-4,TGTGCCATCAGTGAGTCGGGCCTGGGCATTACTAATGAAAAACTGTTTTTT,CAISESGLGITNEKLFF
TRBV5-1,few,-,TRBJ1-1,TGCGCCAGCAGCTTGGCGGCGGGGGGTAACACTGAAGCTTTCTTT,CASSLAAGGNTEAFF
TRBV21-1,-,-,TRBJ2-3,TGTGCCAGCAGCAAGCGGGACTCCCGAAGCGCAGATACGCAGTATTTT,CASSKRDSRSADTQYF
TRBV2,-,-,TRBJ1-2,TGTGCCAGCAGCCTTGTACAGGAGAACTATGGCTACACCTTC,CASSLVQENYGYTF
TRBV27,-,TRBD1,TRBJ1-6,TGTGCCAGCAGTATCCCGGGACAGCATAATTCACCCCTCCACTTT,CASSIPGQHNSPLHF
TRBV4-1,-,TRBD2,TRBJ2-5,TGCGCCAGCAGCCCATCGCCTAGCGGGGGTTACCAAGAGACCCAGTACTTC,CASSPSPSGGYQETQYF
TRBV5-1,-,TRBD1,TRBJ1-2,TGCGCCAGCAGCCATAACCCGGGACAGGTTTTCTATGGCTACACCTTC,CASSHNPGQVFYGYTF
TRBV18,-,-,TRBJ2-1,TGTGCCAGCTCACCATTCAAAGCAGGGGAGCAGTTCTTC,CASSPFKAGEQFF
TRBV10-3,few,TRBD1,TRBJ1-3,TGTGCCATCAGTGAGTCGGGACAGAGTCTGGAAAACACCATATATTTT,CAISESGQSLENTIYF
TRBV19,-,TRBD1,TRBJ1-5,TGTGCCAGTGGCCGGGACAGCTATCAGCCCCAGCATTTT,CASGRDSYQPQHF
TRBV19,-,-,TRBJ1-3,TGTGCCAGTGATCAGAGGCGGGGTACGGGAAACACCATATATTTT,CASDQRRGTGNTIYF
TRBV2,-,TRBD2,TRBJ2-2,TGTGCCAGCACCAAAGGGACTAGCGGGGTGACGAACACCGGGGAGCTGTTTTTT,CASTKGTSGVTNTGELFF
TRBV6-1,-,TRBD1,TRBJ1-3,TGTGCCAGCAGTGACACAGGGGTTCGTGGAAACACCATATATTTT,CASSDTGVRGNTIYF
TRBV7-2,-,-,TRBJ1-3,TGTGCCAGCAGCTTAGGGTCCTGGGCAGGGGTTGGAAACACCATATATTTT,CASSLGSWAGVGNTIYF
TRBV5-1,-,-,TRBJ2-3,TGCGCCAGCAGCTTTGTAGAAACTAGCACAGATACGCAGTATTTT,CASSFVETSTDTQYF
TRBV14,-,TRBD1,TRBJ2-7,TGTGCCAGCAGCCAAGAAGTTGCAGGGGGTAGGGCCTACGAGCAGTACTTC,CASSQEVAGGRAYEQYF
TRBV7-8,-,-,TRBJ2-1,TGTGCCAGCAGGCCTGCTAGCTATTCCTACAATGAGCAGTTCTTC,CASRPASYSYNEQFF
TRBV6-2/TRBV6-3,few,TRBD1,TRBJ1-2,TGTGCCAGCACCCCCTTGGACAGGAACTATGGCTACACCTTC,CASTPLDRNYGYTF
TRBV28,-,-,TRBJ1-3,TGTGCCAGCAGTTTCAGGCGCAGGAGAAACACCATATATTTT,CASSFRRRRNTIYF
TRBV5-1,-,-,TRBJ2-7,TGCGCCAGCAGCTTGGGGACTCCCTACGAGCAGTACTTC,CASSLGTPYEQYF
TRBV28,few,TRBD1,TRBJ1-1,TGTGCCAGCAGCCGACAGGGTGGAATGAACACTGAAGCTTTCTTT,CASSRQGGMNTEAFF
TRBV28,-,-,TRBJ2-2,TGTGCCAGCAGTCGGGACAAAACTTGGGGGGAGCTGTTTTTT,CASSRDKTWGELFF
TRBV11-2,-,TRBD2,TRBJ2-5,TGTGCCAGCAGCTTCACTAGCGGCCACCAAGAGACCCAGTACTTC,CASSFTSGHQETQYF
TRBV4-2,-,-,TRBJ2-5,TGTGCCAGCAGCCAACCAGGGACACAAGAGACCCAGTACTTC,CASSQPGTQETQYF
TRBV5-1,-,TRBD2,TRBJ2-3,TGCGCCAGCAGCTTGGAGGGGACTAGTAGCGTCGGTACGCAGTATTTT,CASSLEGTSSVGTQYF
TRBV7-2,-,-,TRBJ1-2,TGTGCCAGCAGCCCATCCCGACAGGCCTTATACTATGGCTACACCTTC,CASSPSRQALYYGYTF
TRBV5-1,-,-,TRBJ2-7,TGCGCCAGCAGCTTGGAGCCTACCGGGACTTCGTACGAGCAGTACTTC,CASSLEPTGTSYEQYF
TRBV18,-,-,TRBJ1-5,TGTGCCAGCTCACCGACTGTTAGCAATCAGCCCCAGCATTTT,CASSPTVSNQPQHF
TRBV7-2,-,TRBD2,TRBJ2-5,TGTGCCAGCAGCTTAAGGTACGGCGGGGGGGTTCAAGAGACCCAGTACTTC,CASSLRYGGGVQETQYF
TRBV2,-,TRBD1,TRBJ2-1,TGTGCCAGCAGATTCGACAGGGAGCCCTACAATGAGCAGTTCTTC,CASRFDREPYNEQFF
TRBV6-6,-,-,TRBJ1-2,TGTGCCAGCAGTTACGGGGCAGGGGACAACTATGGCTACACCTTC,CASSYGAGDNYGYTF
TRBV11-2,-,-,TRBJ2-2,TGTGCCAGCAGCTTAGTATTAGGGGACTACACCGGGGAGCTGTTTTTT,CASSLVLGDYTGELFF